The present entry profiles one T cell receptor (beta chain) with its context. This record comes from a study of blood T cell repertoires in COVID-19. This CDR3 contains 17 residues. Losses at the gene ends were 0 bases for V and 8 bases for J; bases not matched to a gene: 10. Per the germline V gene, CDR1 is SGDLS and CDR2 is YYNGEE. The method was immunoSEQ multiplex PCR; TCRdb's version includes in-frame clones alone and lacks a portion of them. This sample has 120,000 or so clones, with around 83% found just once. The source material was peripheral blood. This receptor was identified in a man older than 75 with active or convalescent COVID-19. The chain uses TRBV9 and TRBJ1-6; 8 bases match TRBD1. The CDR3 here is CASSVASGRTGHSPLHF. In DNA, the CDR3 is TGTGCCAGCAGCGTAGCTTCTGGACGGACAGGGCATTCACCCCTCCACTTT.